This is a list of T cell receptor beta chains from one sample in a study of patients and donors after allogeneic stem cell transplantation. One entry per CDR3 protein results from TCRdb running MiXCR on the RT-PCR reads. The sample consists of about a million distinct CDR3 sequences, over 15% of them appearing once. Sequences were obtained from blood, either unsorted or a sorted T cell fraction (not recorded which). These receptors came from a human donor who was either an allogeneic HSCT recipient or a stem cell or donor lymphocyte infusion donor (not recorded which). It is not recorded whose cells these are; they may come from a transplant donor. Each CDR3 is given with its conserved first and last residue. The order of the fields is V gene, D gene, clone size, J gene, CDR3 protein, CDR3 DNA. D genes are given only for firm matches. The size of a clone is reported for some rows only, either as once, few or many, or as a class for expanded clones.

TRBV5-1	TRBD2	.	TRBJ2-3	CASSLRASGGSTDTQYF	TGCGCCAGCAGCTTGAGGGCTAGCGGGGGGAGCACAGATACGCAGTATTTT
TRBV20-1	.	few	TRBJ2-1	CSAQRPAFNEQFF	TGCAGTGCCCAGAGGCCAGCGTTCAATGAGCAGTTCTTC
TRBV7-2	TRBD1	.	TRBJ1-5	CASSLVGQGMQPQHF	TGTGCCAGCAGCTTAGTTGGACAGGGCATGCAGCCCCAGCATTTT
TRBV11-2	.	many	TRBJ2-1	CASSLTPGRFNEQFF	TGTGCCAGCAGCTTAACCCCGGGACGCTTCAATGAGCAGTTCTTC
TRBV6-1	TRBD2	few	TRBJ2-5	CASKPTGTSYETQYF	TGTGCCAGCAAACCTACCGGGACTAGCTATGAGACCCAGTACTTC
TRBV5-8	.	few	TRBJ2-1	CASSLVGGPSYNEQFF	TGTGCCAGCAGCTTGGTCGGGGGCCCGTCCTACAATGAGCAGTTCTTC
TRBV25-1	.	many	TRBJ1-1	CASRFRENTEAFF	TGTGCCAGCAGGTTCAGGGAGAACACTGAAGCTTTCTTT
TRBV20-1	TRBD2	few	TRBJ2-7	CSAYSGRGYEQYF	TGCAGTGCTTACAGCGGGAGAGGATACGAGCAGTACTTC
TRBV5-5	.	.	TRBJ1-4	CASSRVPTNEKLFF	TGTGCCAGCAGCCGGGTGCCAACTAATGAAAAACTGTTTTTT
TRBV6-1	.	.	TRBJ2-7	CASSEYNRDDEQYF	TGTGCCAGCAGTGAATATAACAGGGACGACGAGCAGTACTTC
TRBV4-1	.	few	TRBJ2-2	CASGIDFTKTGELFF	TGCGCCAGCGGGATAGATTTTACGAAGACCGGGGAGCTGTTTTTT
TRBV19	TRBD1	.	TRBJ2-2	CASARGQGDSGELFF	TGTGCCAGTGCGCGGGGACAGGGGGACTCCGGGGAGCTGTTTTTT
TRBV3-1	.	few	TRBJ1-2	CASSQEKGYQGYTF	TGTGCCAGCAGCCAAGAGAAGGGATATCAGGGCTACACCTTC
TRBV30	.	few	TRBJ2-7	CACTRTAGAYEQYF	TGTGCCTGCACTAGGACAGCAGGGGCCTACGAGCAGTACTTC
TRBV9	.	.	TRBJ2-1	CASSAGANNEQFF	TGTGCCAGCAGCGCCGGGGCAAACAATGAGCAGTTCTTC
TRBV6-2/TRBV6-3	.	.	TRBJ2-7	CASTTSTVSSYEQYF	TGTGCCAGCACCACATCGACGGTAAGCTCCTACGAGCAGTACTTC
TRBV11-2	.	.	TRBJ2-3	CASSPRGRGAVGPRTDTQYF	TGTGCCAGCAGCCCCAGGGGGAGGGGGGCTGTCGGTCCGCGCACAGATACGCAGTATTTT
TRBV7-3	.	.	TRBJ1-1	CASSSGPGSNTEAFF	TGTGCCAGCAGCTCTGGTCCGGGCTCGAACACTGAAGCTTTCTTT
TRBV4-3	.	few	TRBJ1-2	CASSQDGGGGRYGYTF	TGCGCCAGCAGCCAAGATGGGGGAGGCGGCCGATATGGCTACACCTTC
TRBV6-5	TRBD2	.	TRBJ2-2	CASSYFAGGTGELFF	TGTGCCAGCAGTTACTTTGCGGGGGGCACCGGGGAGCTGTTTTTT